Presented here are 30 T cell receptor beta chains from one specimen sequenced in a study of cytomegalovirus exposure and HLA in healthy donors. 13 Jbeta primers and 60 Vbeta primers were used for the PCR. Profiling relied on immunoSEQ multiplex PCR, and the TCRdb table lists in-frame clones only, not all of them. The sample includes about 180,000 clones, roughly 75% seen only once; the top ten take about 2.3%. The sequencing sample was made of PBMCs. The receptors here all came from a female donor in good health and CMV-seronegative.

Here the CDR3 DNA reads TGTGCCAGCAGTTATTCCGACAGGGTAACGGAAAAACTGTTTTTT. As protein: CASSYSDRVTEKLFF. The V gene is TRBV6-6, the J gene TRBJ1-4; 7 bases are shared with TRBD1. CDR1 and CDR2 from the germline V gene are MNHNY and SVGAGI (reference sequence). The CDR3 extends over 15 amino acids. V shed 3 bases and J 8 bases; nucleotides not matched to a gene: 9.

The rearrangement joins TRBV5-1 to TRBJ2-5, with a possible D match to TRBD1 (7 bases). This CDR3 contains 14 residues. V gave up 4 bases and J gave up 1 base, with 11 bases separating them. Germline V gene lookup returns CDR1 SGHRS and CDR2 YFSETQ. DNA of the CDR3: TGCGCCAGCAGCCCGGGGGACAGCCAAGAGACCCAGTACTTC. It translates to CASSPGDSQETQYF.

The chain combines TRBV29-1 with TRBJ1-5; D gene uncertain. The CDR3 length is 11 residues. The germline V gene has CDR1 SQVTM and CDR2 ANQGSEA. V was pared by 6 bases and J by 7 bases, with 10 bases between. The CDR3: CSVAGPQPQHF. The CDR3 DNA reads TGCAGCGTGGCGGGCCCACAGCCCCAGCATTTT.

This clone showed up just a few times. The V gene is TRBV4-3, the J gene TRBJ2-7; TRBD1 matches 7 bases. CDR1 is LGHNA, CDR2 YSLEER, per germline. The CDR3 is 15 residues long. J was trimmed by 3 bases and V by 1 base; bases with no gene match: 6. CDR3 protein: CASSQAGNRGYEQYF. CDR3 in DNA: TGCGCCAGCAGCCAAGCGGGGAACAGGGGCTACGAGCAGTACTTC.

As DNA, the CDR3 is TGTGCCAGCAGCTTAAGAGGGGGTCCGAACACTGAAGCTTTCTTT. It codes for CASSLRGGPNTEAFF. This rearrangement joins TRBV14 to TRBJ1-1; possibly TRBD1 for D (6 bases). Germline V gene lookup returns CDR1 SGHDN and CDR2 FVKESK. V was pared by 5 bases and J by 1 base, with 14 bases between. This CDR3 has 15 amino acids.

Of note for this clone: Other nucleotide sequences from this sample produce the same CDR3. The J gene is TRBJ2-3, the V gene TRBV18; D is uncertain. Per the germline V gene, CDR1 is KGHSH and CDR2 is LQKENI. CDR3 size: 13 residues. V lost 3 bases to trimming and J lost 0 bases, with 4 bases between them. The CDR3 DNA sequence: TGTGCCAGCTCACCGTCTAGCACAGATACGCAGTATTTT. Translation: CASSPSSTDTQYF.

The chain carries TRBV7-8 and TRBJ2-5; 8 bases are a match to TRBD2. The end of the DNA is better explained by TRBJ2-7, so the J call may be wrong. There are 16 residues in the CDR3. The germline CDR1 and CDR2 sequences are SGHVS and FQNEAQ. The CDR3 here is CASSDPGGVRSYEQYF. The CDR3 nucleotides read TGTGCCAGCAGCGACCCCGGGGGGGTTAGGTCCTACGAGCAGTACTTC.

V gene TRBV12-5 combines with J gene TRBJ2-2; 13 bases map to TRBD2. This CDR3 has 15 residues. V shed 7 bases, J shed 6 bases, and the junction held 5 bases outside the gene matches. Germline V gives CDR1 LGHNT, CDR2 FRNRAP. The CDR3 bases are TGTGCTAGTGCCCCGGGACTAGCGGGATCCGGGGAGCTGTTTTTT. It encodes CASAPGLAGSGELFF.

The DNA of the CDR3 is TGTGCCAGCAGCTCAGGACAGGAGGACTATGGCTACACCTTC. Translating gives CASSSGQEDYGYTF. This chain connects TRBV7-2 to TRBJ1-2; 7 nucleotides agree with TRBD1. Germline CDR1 reads SGHTA; CDR2 reads FQGNSA. The trim removed 4 bases at V and 3 bases at J, leaving 5 bases unmatched. The CDR3 contains 14 residues. Drawing the rest from reference TRBV7-2 and TRBJ1-2, the complete variable domain is GAGVSQSPSNKVTEKGKDVELRCDPISGHTALYWYRQSLGQGLEFLIYFQGNSAPDKSGLPSDRFSAERTGGSVSTLTIQRTQQEDSAVYLCASSSGQEDYGYTFGSGTRLTVV.

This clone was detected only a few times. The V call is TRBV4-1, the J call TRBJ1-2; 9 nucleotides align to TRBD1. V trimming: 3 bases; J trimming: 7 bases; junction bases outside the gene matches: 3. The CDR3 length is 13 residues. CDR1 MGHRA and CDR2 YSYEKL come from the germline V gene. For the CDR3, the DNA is TGCGCCAGCAGCCAGGGACAGGGAACTGGCTACACCTTC. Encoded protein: CASSQGQGTGYTF.

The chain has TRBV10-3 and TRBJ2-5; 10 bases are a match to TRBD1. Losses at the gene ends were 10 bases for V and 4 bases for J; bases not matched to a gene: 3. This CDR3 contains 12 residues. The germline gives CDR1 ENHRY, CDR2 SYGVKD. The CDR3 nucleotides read TGTGCCACTGGGACAGGGGCAGAGACCCAGTACTTC. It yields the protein CATGTGAETQYF.

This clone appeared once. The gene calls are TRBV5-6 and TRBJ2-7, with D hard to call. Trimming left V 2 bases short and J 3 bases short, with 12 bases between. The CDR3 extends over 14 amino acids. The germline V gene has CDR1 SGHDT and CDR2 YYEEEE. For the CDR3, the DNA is TGTGCCAGCAGCTTAAGGCGGATCAACTACGAGCAGTACTTC. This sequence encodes CASSLRRINYEQYF.

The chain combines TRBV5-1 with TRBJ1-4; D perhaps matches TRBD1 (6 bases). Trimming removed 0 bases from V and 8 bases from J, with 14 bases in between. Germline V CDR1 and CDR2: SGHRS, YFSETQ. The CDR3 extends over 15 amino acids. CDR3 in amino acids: CASSLGSGVKEKLFF. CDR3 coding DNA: TGCGCCAGCAGCTTGGGGTCAGGGGTGAAGGAAAAACTGTTTTTT.

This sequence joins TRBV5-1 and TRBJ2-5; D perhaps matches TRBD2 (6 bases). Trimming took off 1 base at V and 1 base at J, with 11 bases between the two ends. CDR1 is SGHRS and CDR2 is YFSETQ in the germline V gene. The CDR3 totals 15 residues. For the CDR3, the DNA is TGCGCCAGCAGCTTGTGGGACTCTCGCCAAGAGACCCAGTACTTC. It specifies CASSLWDSRQETQYF.

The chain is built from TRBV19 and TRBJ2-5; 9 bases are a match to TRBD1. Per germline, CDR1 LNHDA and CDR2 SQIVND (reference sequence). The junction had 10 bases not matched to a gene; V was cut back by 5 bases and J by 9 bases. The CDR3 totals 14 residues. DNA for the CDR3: TGTGCCAGTAGTCCACCCGGGACAGGGCGTTCCCAGTACTTC. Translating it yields CASSPPGTGRSQYF.

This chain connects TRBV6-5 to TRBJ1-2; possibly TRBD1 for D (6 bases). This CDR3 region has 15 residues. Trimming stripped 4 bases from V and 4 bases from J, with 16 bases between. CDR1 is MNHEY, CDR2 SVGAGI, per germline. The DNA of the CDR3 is TGTGCCAGCAGTTCCCCATATACAGGGTTCTATGGCTACACCTTC. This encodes CASSSPYTGFYGYTF.

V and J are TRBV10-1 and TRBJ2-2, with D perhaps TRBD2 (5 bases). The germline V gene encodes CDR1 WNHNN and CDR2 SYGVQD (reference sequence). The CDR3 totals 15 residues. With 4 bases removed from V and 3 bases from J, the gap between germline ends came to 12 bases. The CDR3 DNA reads TGCGCCAGCAGTGCTGGTACGAGGGACACCGGGGAGCTGTTTTTT. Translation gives CASSAGTRDTGELFF.

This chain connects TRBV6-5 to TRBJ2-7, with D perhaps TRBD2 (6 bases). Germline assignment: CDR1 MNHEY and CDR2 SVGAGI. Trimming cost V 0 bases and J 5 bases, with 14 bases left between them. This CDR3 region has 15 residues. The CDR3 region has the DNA TGTGCCAGCAGTTACTCGATCGGGGGATCGGACGAGCAGTACTTC. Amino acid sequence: CASSYSIGGSDEQYF.

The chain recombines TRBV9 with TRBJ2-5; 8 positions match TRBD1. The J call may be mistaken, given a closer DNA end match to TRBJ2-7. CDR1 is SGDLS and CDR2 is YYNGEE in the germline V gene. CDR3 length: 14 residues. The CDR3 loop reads CASSARDRFYEQYF. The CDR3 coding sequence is TGTGCCAGCAGCGCCCGGGACAGGTTCTACGAGCAGTACTTC.

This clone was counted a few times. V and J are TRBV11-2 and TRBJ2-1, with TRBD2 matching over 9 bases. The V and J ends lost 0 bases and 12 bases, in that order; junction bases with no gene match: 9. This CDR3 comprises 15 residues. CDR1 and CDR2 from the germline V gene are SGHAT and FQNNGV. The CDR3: CASSLEFRRGGAQFF. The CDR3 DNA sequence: TGTGCCAGCAGCTTAGAATTTAGGCGGGGGGGAGCGCAGTTCTTC.

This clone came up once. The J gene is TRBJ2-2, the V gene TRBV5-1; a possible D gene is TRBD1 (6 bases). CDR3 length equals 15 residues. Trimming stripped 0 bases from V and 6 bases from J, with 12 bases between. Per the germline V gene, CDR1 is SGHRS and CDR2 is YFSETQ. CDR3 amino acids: CASSLVQGRAGELFF. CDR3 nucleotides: TGCGCCAGCAGCTTGGTACAGGGAAGGGCCGGGGAGCTGTTTTTT.

Here the CDR3 DNA reads TGTGCCAGCAGCTTAGAGGGCGCAGGGCCCCACCAGCCCCAGCATTTT. It translates to CASSLEGAGPHQPQHF. V is TRBV7-9 and J is TRBJ1-5; D is perhaps TRBD1 (5 bases). The CDR3 contains 16 residues. V lost 1 base and J lost 7, with 17 bases in between. The germline CDR1 and CDR2 sequences are SEHNR and FQNEAQ (reference sequence).

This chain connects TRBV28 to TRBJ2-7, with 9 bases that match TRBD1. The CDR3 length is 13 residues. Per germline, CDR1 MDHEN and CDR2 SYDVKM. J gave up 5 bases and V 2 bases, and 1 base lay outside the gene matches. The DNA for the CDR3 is TGTGCCAGCAGTTTAACAGGGGGCAACGAGCAGTACTTC. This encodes CASSLTGGNEQYF.

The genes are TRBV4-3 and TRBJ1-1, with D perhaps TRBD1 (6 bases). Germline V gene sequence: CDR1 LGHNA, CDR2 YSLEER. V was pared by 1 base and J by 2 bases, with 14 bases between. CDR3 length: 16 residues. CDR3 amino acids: CASSQGVGHQNTEAFF. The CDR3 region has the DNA TGCGCCAGCAGCCAAGGCGTGGGACATCAAAACACTGAAGCTTTCTTT.

CDR3 bases: TGTGCCAGCTCACCGAACAGGGACCAAGAGACCCAGTACTTC. It is translated as CASSPNRDQETQYF. The chain couples TRBV18 to TRBJ2-5; tentatively, D is TRBD1 (6 bases). Germline V lookup: CDR1 KGHSH, CDR2 LQKENI. The V gene lost 3 bases and the J gene lost 0 bases, with 8 bases spanning the gap. The CDR3 totals 14 residues. The variable domain in full, with the rest retrieved from reference TRBV18 and TRBJ2-5, is NAGVMQNPRHLVRRRGQEARLRCSPMKGHSHVYWYRQLPEEGLKFMVYLQKENIIDESGMPKERFSAEFPKEGPSILRIQQVVRGDSAAYFCASSPNRDQETQYFGPGTRLLVL.

The CDR3 reads CASSQDLGREREKLFF. CDR3 coding DNA: TGTGCCAGCAGCCAAGATTTAGGCAGGGAAAGGGAAAAACTGTTTTTT. The V gene is TRBV14, the J gene TRBJ1-4, with D possibly TRBD1 on 5 matching bases. Trimming removed 0 bases from V and 8 bases from J, with 16 bases in between. CDR1 and CDR2 (germline): SGHDN, FVKESK. The CDR3 sequence is 16 residues long.

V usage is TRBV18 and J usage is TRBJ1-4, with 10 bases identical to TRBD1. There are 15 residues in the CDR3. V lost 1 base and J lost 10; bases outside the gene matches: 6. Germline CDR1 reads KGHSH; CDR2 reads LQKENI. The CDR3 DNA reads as TGTGCCAGCTCACCACAGGGACAGGGGACTGGAAAACTGTTTTTT. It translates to CASSPQGQGTGKLFF.

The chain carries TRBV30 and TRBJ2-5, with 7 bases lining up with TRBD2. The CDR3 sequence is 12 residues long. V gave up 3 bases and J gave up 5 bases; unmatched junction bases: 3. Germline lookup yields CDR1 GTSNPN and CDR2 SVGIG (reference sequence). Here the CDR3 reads CAWRWGGETQYF. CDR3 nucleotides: TGTGCCTGGAGGTGGGGGGGGGAGACCCAGTACTTC.

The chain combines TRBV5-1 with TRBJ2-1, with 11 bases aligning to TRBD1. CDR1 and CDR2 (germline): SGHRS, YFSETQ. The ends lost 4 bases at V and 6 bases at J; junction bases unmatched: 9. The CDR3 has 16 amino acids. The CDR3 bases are TGCGCCAGCAGCCCCGGGGGGACAGGGGGGGCCAATGAGCAGTTCTTC. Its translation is CASSPGGTGGANEQFF. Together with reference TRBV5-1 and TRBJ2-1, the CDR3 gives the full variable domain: KAGVTQTPRYLIKTRGQQVTLSCSPISGHRSVSWYQQTPGQGLQFLFEYFSETQRNKGNFPGRFSGRQFSNSRSEMNVSTLELGDSALYLCASSPGGTGGANEQFFGPGTRLTVL.

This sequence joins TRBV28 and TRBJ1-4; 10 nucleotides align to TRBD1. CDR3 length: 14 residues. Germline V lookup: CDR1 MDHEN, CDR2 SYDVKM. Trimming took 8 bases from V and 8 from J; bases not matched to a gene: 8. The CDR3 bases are TGTGCCAGCCATACGGGACAGGGGAACGAAAAACTGTTTTTT. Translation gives CASHTGQGNEKLFF.